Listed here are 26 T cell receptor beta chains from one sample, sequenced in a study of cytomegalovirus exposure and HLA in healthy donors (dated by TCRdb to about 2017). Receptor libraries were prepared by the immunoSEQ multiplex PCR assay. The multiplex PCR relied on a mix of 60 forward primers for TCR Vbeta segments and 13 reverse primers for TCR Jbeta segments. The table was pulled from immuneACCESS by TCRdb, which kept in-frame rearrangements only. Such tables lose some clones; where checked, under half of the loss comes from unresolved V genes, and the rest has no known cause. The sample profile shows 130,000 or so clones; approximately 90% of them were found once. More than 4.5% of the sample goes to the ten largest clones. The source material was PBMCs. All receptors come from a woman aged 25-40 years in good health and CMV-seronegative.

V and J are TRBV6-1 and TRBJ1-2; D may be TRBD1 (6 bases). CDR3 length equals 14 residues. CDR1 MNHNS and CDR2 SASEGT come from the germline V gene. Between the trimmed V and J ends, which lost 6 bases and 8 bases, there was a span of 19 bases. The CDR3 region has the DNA TGTGCCAGCAGATCCACTATGACAGGCTTGGGCTACACCTTC. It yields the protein CASRSTMTGLGYTF.

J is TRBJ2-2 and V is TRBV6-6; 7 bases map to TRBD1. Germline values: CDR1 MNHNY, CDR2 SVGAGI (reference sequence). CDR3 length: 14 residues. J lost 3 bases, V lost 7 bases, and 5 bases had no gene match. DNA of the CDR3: TGTGCCAGCAAAGACAGGGCGGACACCGGGGAGCTGTTTTTT. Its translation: CASKDRADTGELFF.

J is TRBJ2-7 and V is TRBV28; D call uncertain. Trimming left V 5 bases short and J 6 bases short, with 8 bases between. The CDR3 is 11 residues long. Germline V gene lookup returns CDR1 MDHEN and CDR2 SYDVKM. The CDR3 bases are TGTGCCAGCAGTCCCAATTCCGAGCAGTACTTC. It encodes CASSPNSEQYF.

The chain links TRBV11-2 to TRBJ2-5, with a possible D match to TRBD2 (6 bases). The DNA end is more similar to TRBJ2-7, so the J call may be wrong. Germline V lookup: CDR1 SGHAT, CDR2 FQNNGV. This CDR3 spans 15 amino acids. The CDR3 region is CASSLLAGNSYEQYF. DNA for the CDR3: TGTGCCAGCAGCTTACTTGCGGGAAACTCCTACGAGCAGTACTTC.

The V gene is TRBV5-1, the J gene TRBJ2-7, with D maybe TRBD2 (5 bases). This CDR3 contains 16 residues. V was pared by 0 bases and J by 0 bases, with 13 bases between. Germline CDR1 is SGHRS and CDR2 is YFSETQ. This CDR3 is CASSLASGISSYEQYF. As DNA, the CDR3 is TGCGCCAGCAGCTTGGCCAGCGGCATTAGCTCCTACGAGCAGTACTTC.

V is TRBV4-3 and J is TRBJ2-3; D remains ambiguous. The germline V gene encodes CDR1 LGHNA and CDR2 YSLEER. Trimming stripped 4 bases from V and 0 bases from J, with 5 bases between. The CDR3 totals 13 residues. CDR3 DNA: TGCGCCAGCAGCCCCACTAGCACAGATACGCAGTATTTT. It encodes CASSPTSTDTQYF.

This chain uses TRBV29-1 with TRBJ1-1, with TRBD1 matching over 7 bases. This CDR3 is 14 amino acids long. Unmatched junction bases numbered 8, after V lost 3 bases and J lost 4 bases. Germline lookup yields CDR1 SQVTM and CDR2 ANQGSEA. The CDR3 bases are TGCAGCGTTGATAAGGGGGCCGAGGGCACTGAAGCTTTCTTT. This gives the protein CSVDKGAEGTEAFF.

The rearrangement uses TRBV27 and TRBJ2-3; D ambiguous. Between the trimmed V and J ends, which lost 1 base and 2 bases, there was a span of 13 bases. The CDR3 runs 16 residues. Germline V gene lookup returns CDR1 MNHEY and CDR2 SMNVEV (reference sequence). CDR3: CASSLYVESDTDTQYF. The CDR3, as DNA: TGTGCCAGCAGTTTATATGTAGAGTCCGACACAGATACGCAGTATTTT.

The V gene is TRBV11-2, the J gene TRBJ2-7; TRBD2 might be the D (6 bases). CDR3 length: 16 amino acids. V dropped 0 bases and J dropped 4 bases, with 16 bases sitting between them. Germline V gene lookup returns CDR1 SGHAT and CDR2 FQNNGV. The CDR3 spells CASSLETTSYGYEQYF. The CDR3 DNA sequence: TGTGCCAGCAGCTTAGAGACCACTAGCTACGGGTACGAGCAGTACTTC. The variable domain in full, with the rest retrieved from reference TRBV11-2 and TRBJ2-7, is EAGVAQSPRYKIIEKRQSVAFWCNPISGHATLYWYQQILGQGPKLLIQFQNNGVVDDSQLPKDRFSAERLKGVDSTLKIQPAKLEDSAVYLCASSLETTSYGYEQYFGPGTRLTVT.

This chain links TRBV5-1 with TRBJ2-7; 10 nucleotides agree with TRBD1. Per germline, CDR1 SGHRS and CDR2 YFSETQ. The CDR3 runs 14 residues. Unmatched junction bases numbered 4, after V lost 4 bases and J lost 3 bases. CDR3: CASSPGTGDYEQYF. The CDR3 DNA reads TGCGCCAGCAGCCCCGGGACAGGGGACTACGAGCAGTACTTC.

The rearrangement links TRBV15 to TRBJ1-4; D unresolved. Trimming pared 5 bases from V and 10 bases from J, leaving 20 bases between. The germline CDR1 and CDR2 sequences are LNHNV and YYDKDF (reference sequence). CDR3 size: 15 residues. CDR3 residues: CATSRGVRNGGKLFF. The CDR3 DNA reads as TGTGCCACCAGCCGCGGGGTCAGGAACGGAGGAAAACTGTTTTTT.

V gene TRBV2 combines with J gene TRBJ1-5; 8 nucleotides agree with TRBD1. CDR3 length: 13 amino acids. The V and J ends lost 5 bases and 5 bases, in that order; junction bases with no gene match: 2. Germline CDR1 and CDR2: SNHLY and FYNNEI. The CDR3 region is CASSQDRDQPQHF. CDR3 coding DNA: TGTGCCAGCAGTCAGGACAGGGATCAGCCCCAGCATTTT.

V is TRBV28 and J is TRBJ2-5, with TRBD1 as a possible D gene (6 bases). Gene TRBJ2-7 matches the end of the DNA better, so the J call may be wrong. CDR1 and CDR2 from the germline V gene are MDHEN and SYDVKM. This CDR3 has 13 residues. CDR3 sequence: CASRRGQTYEQYF. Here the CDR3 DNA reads TGTGCCAGCCGCCGGGGACAAACCTACGAGCAGTACTTC.

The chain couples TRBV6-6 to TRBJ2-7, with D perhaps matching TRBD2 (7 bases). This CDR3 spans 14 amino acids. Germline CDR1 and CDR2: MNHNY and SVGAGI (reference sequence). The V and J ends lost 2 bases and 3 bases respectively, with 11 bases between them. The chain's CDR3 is CASSYRGGDYEQYF. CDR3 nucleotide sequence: TGTGCCAGCAGTTACAGGGGGGGCGACTACGAGCAGTACTTC.

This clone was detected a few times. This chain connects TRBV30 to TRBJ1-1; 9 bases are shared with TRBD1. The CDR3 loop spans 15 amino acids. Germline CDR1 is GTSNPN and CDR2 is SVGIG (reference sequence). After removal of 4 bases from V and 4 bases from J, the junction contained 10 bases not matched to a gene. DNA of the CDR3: TGTGCCTGGACTACCCCCGGGACAGGGCCCACTGAAGCTTTCTTT. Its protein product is CAWTTPGTGPTEAFF. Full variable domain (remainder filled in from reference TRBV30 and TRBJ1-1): SQTIHQWPATLVQPVGSPLSLECTVEGTSNPNLYWYRQAAGRGLQLLFYSVGIGQISSEVPQNLSASRPQDRQFILSSKKLLLSDSGFYLCAWTTPGTGPTEAFFGQGTRLTVV.

The CDR3 protein is CASSWTVLNTEAFF. CDR3 DNA: TGTGCCAGCAGCTGGACAGTCTTGAACACTGAAGCTTTCTTT. The chain employs TRBV7-9 and TRBJ1-1, with TRBD1 as a possible D gene (6 bases). Germline V CDR1 and CDR2: SEHNR, FQNEAQ (reference sequence). Trimming shortened V by 4 bases and J by 0 bases, and 9 bases separated the two germline ends. CDR3 length: 14 residues.

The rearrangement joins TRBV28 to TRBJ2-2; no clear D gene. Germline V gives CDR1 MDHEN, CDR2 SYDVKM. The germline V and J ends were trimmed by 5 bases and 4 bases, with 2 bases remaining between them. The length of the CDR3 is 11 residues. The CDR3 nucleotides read TGTGCCAGCAGTCTCACCGGGGAGCTGTTTTTT. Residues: CASSLTGELFF.

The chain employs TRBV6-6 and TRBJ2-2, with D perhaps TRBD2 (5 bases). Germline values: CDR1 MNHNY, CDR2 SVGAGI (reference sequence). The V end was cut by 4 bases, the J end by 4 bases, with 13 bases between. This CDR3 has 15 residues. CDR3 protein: CASSSSSPGTGELFF. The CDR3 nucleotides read TGTGCCAGCAGTTCTAGCTCCCCCGGCACCGGGGAGCTGTTTTTT.

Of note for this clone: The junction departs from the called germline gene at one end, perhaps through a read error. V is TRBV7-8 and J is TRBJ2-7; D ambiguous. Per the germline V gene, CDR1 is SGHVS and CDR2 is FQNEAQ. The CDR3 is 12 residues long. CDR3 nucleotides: TGTTCCAGCAGCTTAGCCGGCTACGAGCAGTACTTC. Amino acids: CSSSLAGYEQYF.

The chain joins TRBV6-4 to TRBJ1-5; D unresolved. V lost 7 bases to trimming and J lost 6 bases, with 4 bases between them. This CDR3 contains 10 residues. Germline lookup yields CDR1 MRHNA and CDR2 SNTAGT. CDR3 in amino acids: CASILQPQHF. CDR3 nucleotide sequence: TGTGCCAGCATCCTTCAGCCCCAGCATTTT.

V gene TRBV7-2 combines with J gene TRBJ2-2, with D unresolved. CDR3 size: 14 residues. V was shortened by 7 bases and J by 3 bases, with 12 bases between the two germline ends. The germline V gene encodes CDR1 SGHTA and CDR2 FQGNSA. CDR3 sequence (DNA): TGTGCCAGCACCTCGAGTCGGTACACCGGGGAGCTGTTTTTT. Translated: CASTSSRYTGELFF.

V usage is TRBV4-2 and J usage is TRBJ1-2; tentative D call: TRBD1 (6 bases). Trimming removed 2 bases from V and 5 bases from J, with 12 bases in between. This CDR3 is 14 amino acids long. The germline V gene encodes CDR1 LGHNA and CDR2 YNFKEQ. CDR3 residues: CASSQPTTGYGYTF. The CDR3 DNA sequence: TGTGCCAGCAGCCAACCAACGACAGGATATGGCTACACCTTC.

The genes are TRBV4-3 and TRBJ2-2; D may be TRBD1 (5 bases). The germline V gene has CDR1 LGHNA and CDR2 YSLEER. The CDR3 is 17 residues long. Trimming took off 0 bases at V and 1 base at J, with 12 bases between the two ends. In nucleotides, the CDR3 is TGCGCCAGCAGCCAAGATTTAACAGGAGTGAACACCGGGGAGCTGTTTTTT. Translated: CASSQDLTGVNTGELFF.

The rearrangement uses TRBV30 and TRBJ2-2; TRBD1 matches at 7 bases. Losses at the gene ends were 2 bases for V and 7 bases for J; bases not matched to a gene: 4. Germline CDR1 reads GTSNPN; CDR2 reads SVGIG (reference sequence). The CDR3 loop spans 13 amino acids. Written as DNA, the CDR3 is TGTGCCTGGAGTAACAGGGGTATCGGGGAGCTGTTTTTT. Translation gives CAWSNRGIGELFF.

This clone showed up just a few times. CDR3 sequence reads: CASSQENGADTQYF. The CDR3 DNA is TGCGCCAGCAGCCAAGAAAACGGGGCAGATACGCAGTATTTT. This chain connects TRBV4-3 to TRBJ2-3; D might be TRBD2 (5 bases). The germline V and J ends were trimmed by 0 bases and 4 bases, with 8 bases remaining between them. The CDR3 is 14 amino acids. Germline V CDR1 and CDR2: LGHNA, YSLEER.

CDR3 DNA: TGTGCCAGTAGTTCCCGGGGGGAGTCCTACGAGCAGTACTTC. Encoded protein: CASSSRGESYEQYF. The V call is TRBV19, the J call TRBJ2-7, with 7 positions matching TRBD2. J was trimmed by 1 base and V by 5 bases; bases with no gene match: 5. The CDR3 covers 14 residues. Germline V gene lookup returns CDR1 LNHDA and CDR2 SQIVND (reference sequence).